Listed below are T cell receptor beta chains from one sample, sequenced in a study of cytomegalovirus exposure and HLA in healthy donors. Repertoires were generated with immunoSEQ multiplex PCR, while TCRdb's copy carries only in-frame clones and drops some. The sample contains around 99,000 clones, about 80% of which appear only once. Sequenced sample: PBMCs. These receptor sequences come from a man in his thirties or forties in good health and CMV-seropositive. Both conserved end residues are part of each CDR3. D genes are given only for firm matches. Clone size appears in some rows only: once, few, many, or a class for an expanded clone.

v_gene	d_gene	abundance	j_gene	len	CDR3aa	CDR3nt
TRBV5-1	TRBD1	NA	TRBJ1-1	15	CASSSTGVASTEAFF	TGCGCCAGCAGCTCCACAGGGGTGGCGAGCACTGAAGCTTTCTTT
TRBV7-7	TRBD1	NA	TRBJ2-7	15	CASSKGTGGHYEQYF	TGTGCCAGCAGCAAGGGGACAGGGGGCCATTACGAGCAGTACTTC
TRBV9	TRBD1	once	TRBJ1-1	13	CASSPTGGPEAFF	TGTGCCAGCAGCCCCACAGGGGGCCCTGAAGCTTTCTTT
TRBV27	NA	NA	TRBJ2-2	13	CASRLRITGELFF	TGTGCCAGCAGATTGCGGATCACCGGGGAGCTGTTTTTT
TRBV4-1	TRBD2	NA	TRBJ2-7	16	CASSPPGGPSSYEQYF	TGCGCCAGCAGCCCGCCGGGAGGCCCGAGCTCCTACGAGCAGTACTTC
TRBV6-5	TRBD1	NA	TRBJ1-1	16	CASSWTRQGVETEAFF	TGTGCCAGCAGTTGGACCAGACAGGGGGTGGAGACTGAAGCTTTCTTT
TRBV19	NA	NA	TRBJ1-2	14	CASSIVRDSPPYTF	TGTGCCAGTAGTATAGTCAGGGACTCCCCTCCTTACACCTTC
TRBV7-9	NA	NA	TRBJ1-1	14	CASSLSRTVREAFF	TGTGCCAGCAGCTTATCTCGCACCGTGAGAGAAGCTTTCTTT
TRBV11-2	TRBD1	NA	TRBJ2-3	15	CASSYGTGSTDTQYF	TGTGCCAGCAGCTATGGGACAGGAAGCACAGATACGCAGTATTTT
TRBV5-6	TRBD1	NA	TRBJ1-1	14	CASDAGGRGTEAFF	TGTGCCAGCGACGCAGGGGGCCGGGGCACTGAAGCTTTCTTT
TRBV11-2	NA	NA	TRBJ2-3	17	CASSSRRGPRGTDTQYF	TGTGCCAGCAGCTCACGGCGGGGGCCGAGGGGGACAGATACGCAGTATTTT
TRBV30	NA	few	TRBJ1-3	13	CAWNVVVGNTIYF	TGTGCCTGGAATGTCGTTGTTGGAAACACCATATATTTT
TRBV7-9	NA	NA	TRBJ1-1	12	CASSLSDTEAFF	TGTGCCAGCAGCCTCAGTGACACTGAAGCTTTCTTT
TRBV2	TRBD1	NA	TRBJ2-3	15	CASSEAPRSGTAQYF	TGTGCCAGCAGTGAAGCCCCGCGATCCGGGACAGCGCAGTATTTT
TRBV19	NA	NA	TRBJ2-2	15	CASSIPDRRDGELFF	TGTGCCAGTAGTATCCCGGACAGGCGGGACGGGGAGCTGTTTTTT
TRBV11-2	TRBD1	NA	TRBJ1-2	13	CASSMTGNYGYTF	TGTGCCAGCAGCATGACAGGGAACTATGGCTACACCTTC
TRBV9	TRBD1	NA	TRBJ2-3	16	CASSQTGTGGPDTQYF	TGTGCCAGCAGCCAGACCGGGACAGGGGGCCCAGATACGCAGTATTTT
TRBV19	TRBD2	NA	TRBJ2-2	16	CASVPTGTRRTGELFF	TGTGCCAGCGTTCCAACCGGGACTAGACGAACCGGGGAGCTGTTTTTT
TRBV19	NA	NA	TRBJ1-1	18	CASSIGGQGSLLNTEAFF	TGTGCCAGTAGTATAGGAGGGCAGGGGTCGCTTTTGAACACTGAAGCTTTCTTT
TRBV19	NA	NA	TRBJ1-5	16	CASSIQGTGSNQPQHF	TGTGCCAGTAGTATCCAGGGGACCGGGTCCAATCAGCCCCAGCATTTT
TRBV7-9	TRBD1	NA	TRBJ1-1	17	CASSAKAVTGGDTEAFF	TGTGCCAGCAGCGCCAAGGCGGTGACAGGGGGTGATACTGAAGCTTTCTTT
TRBV5-6	NA	NA	TRBJ2-3	18	CASSLGIGGLTSTDTQYF	TGTGCCAGCAGCTTGGGAATAGGCGGTTTAACTAGCACAGATACGCAGTATTTT
TRBV10-3	NA	NA	TRBJ2-5	12	CASTGNEETQYF	TGTGCCTCAACAGGGAATGAAGAGACCCAGTACTTC
TRBV5-6	TRBD1	once	TRBJ2-7	15	CASSESGGSPYEQYF	TGTGCCAGCAGCGAATCAGGGGGTTCACCCTACGAGCAGTACTTC
TRBV7-9	TRBD2	NA	TRBJ2-3	15	CASSLERGSTDTQYF	TGTGCCAGCAGCTTAGAGCGGGGAAGCACAGATACGCAGTATTTT
TRBV19	TRBD1	NA	TRBJ1-2	13	CASDSGQGDGYTF	TGTGCCAGTGACTCAGGACAGGGCGATGGCTACACCTTC
TRBV7-2	NA	NA	TRBJ1-1	13	CASSFGANTEAFF	TGTGCCAGCAGCTTCGGAGCGAACACTGAAGCTTTCTTT
TRBV7-6	TRBD1	NA	TRBJ2-7	22	CASSFLAVAPGQGPRGSYEQYF	TGTGCCAGCAGCTTCCTGGCGGTCGCACCGGGACAGGGCCCCCGGGGGTCCTACGAGCAGTACTTC
TRBV6-1	TRBD1	NA	TRBJ1-1	15	CASSEALQGGTEAFF	TGTGCCAGCAGTGAAGCGCTACAGGGGGGCACTGAAGCTTTCTTT
TRBV4-1	NA	NA	TRBJ1-1	14	CASSQDGRVAEAFF	TGCGCCAGCAGCCAAGATGGTCGAGTAGCTGAAGCTTTCTTT
TRBV30	TRBD2	NA	TRBJ2-3	18	CAWSVSRASGRLTDTQYF	TGTGCCTGGAGTGTAAGTAGGGCTAGCGGGCGACTCACAGATACGCAGTATTTT
TRBV2	TRBD1	NA	TRBJ1-1	11	CASSRQGIAFF	TGTGCCAGCAGCCGACAGGGAATAGCTTTCTTT
TRBV9	TRBD2	few	TRBJ2-1	17	CASSVGSGAGVLNEQFF	TGTGCCAGCAGCGTAGGGTCCGGAGCGGGGGTGTTGAATGAGCAGTTCTTC
TRBV6-6	NA	NA	TRBJ1-1	12	CASSFGGTEAFF	TGTGCCAGCAGTTTTGGGGGGACTGAAGCTTTCTTT
TRBV30	NA	NA	TRBJ1-3	14	CAWSPRRVGNTIYF	TGTGCCTGGAGTCCACGGAGGGTGGGAAACACCATATATTTT
TRBV6-5	NA	NA	TRBJ1-4	13	CASRVQNNEKLFF	TGTGCCAGCAGGGTACAGAATAATGAAAAACTGTTTTTT
TRBV6-1	NA	once	TRBJ1-5	15	CASSSTLGSNQPQHF	TGTGCCAGCAGTTCTACCTTAGGGAGTAATCAGCCCCAGCATTTT
TRBV19	TRBD1	once	TRBJ1-2	13	CASRFRGLYGYTF	TGTGCCAGTCGCTTCAGGGGGCTCTATGGCTACACCTTC
TRBV5-4	NA	NA	TRBJ2-3	13	CASSFAGSPPQYF	TGTGCCAGCAGCTTCGCCGGGAGTCCACCGCAGTATTTT
TRBV5-5	TRBD1	NA	TRBJ2-2	15	CASSHRDSNTGELFF	TGTGCCAGCAGCCACCGGGACAGTAACACCGGGGAGCTGTTTTTT
TRBV18	TRBD1	NA	TRBJ2-1	15	CASSPGTGGFNEQFF	TGTGCCAGCTCCCCAGGGACAGGGGGCTTCAATGAGCAGTTCTTC
TRBV29-1	TRBD2	few	TRBJ2-3	15	CSVGGTSGGLDTQYF	TGCAGCGTCGGCGGGACTAGCGGGGGGTTGGATACGCAGTATTTT
TRBV5-1	TRBD2	NA	TRBJ2-7	14	CASSLAGRGPEQYF	TGCGCCAGCAGCTTGGCAGGGAGGGGCCCCGAGCAGTACTTC
TRBV11-2	TRBD1	NA	TRBJ1-1	15	CASGLGQGALTEAFF	TGTGCCAGCGGACTAGGACAGGGGGCGCTCACTGAAGCTTTCTTT
TRBV2	NA	NA	TRBJ2-5	13	CASRQAELKTQYF	TGTGCCAGCAGGCAAGCGGAGCTGAAGACCCAGTACTTC